The 18 T cell receptor beta chains below come from one sample, sequenced in a study of blood T cell repertoires in COVID-19 (dated by TCRdb to 2020 to 2022). The library relied on the immunoSEQ multiplex PCR assay. The table was pulled from immuneACCESS by TCRdb, which kept in-frame rearrangements only. Such tables lose some clones; where checked, under half of the loss comes from unresolved V genes, and the rest has no known cause. Present in this sample are 60,000 to 65,000 clones, 65% to 80% of which were seen just once. The ten largest clonotypes hold approximately 20% of the sample. The sequenced material came from peripheral blood. Every receptor here comes from a woman aged 80 or over with active or convalescent COVID-19.

CDR3 nucleotides: TGTGCTAGTGGTTTGGGCGGACAGGGGACGGAGCAGTTCTTC. Protein: CASGLGGQGTEQFF. The rearrangement joins TRBV12-5 to TRBJ2-1, with 9 bases matching TRBD1. The CDR3 is 14 residues long. Per germline, CDR1 LGHNT and CDR2 FRNRAP. V lost 1 base and J lost 10; bases outside the gene matches: 5.

V and J are TRBV5-1 and TRBJ2-5; 8 bases align to TRBD2. In germline, CDR1 is SGHRS, CDR2 YFSETQ. The CDR3 sequence is 15 residues long. With 0 bases clipped from V and 5 bases from J, the junction kept 6 bases outside the gene matches. CDR3 protein: CASSLGPSGWETQYF. The CDR3, as DNA: TGCGCCAGCAGCTTGGGACCTAGCGGGTGGGAGACCCAGTACTTC.

CDR3 bases: TGTGCCAGCAGCTTATACCGGGCGGGGGGCCCTTATGGCACAGATACGCAGTATTTT. It specifies CASSLYRAGGPYGTDTQYF. V usage is TRBV7-9 and J usage is TRBJ2-3; 8 bases are a match to TRBD2. Germline CDR1 and CDR2: SEHNR and FQNEAQ (reference sequence). Trimming took 2 bases from V and 1 from J; bases not matched to a gene: 14. The CDR3 contains 19 residues.

J is TRBJ2-2 and V is TRBV6-6; tentative D call: TRBD2 (5 bases). The CDR3 consists of 15 residues. V lost 8 bases, J lost 5 bases, and 18 bases lay in between. Germline V lookup: CDR1 MNHNY, CDR2 SVGAGI (reference sequence). The CDR3 DNA sequence: TGTGCCAGCGAAACCGGGTCACGGGGTACCGGGGAGCTGTTTTTT. Translating it yields CASETGSRGTGELFF.

The chain carries TRBV4-1 and TRBJ1-6; no reliable D call. The CDR3 loop spans 14 amino acids. The germline gives CDR1 MGHRA, CDR2 YSYEKL. The V end lost 4 bases, the J end lost 8 bases, and 12 bases lay between the germline ends. In DNA, the CDR3 is TGCGCCAGCAGCCCCCACCGAGGAGATTCACCCCTCCACTTT. Its protein product is CASSPHRGDSPLHF.

The V and J genes are TRBV7-8 and TRBJ2-5, with 8 bases lining up with TRBD1. V lost 5 bases to trimming and J lost 2 bases; unmatched junction nucleotides: 7. The CDR3 is 15 residues long. Germline V gives CDR1 SGHVS, CDR2 FQNEAQ. CDR3 residues: CASSQGAVDQETQYF. The DNA for the CDR3 is TGTGCCAGCAGCCAGGGGGCGGTCGATCAAGAGACCCAGTACTTC.

The genes are TRBV2 and TRBJ2-7, with D unclear. The CDR3 has 13 amino acids. Trimming stripped 3 bases from V and 0 bases from J, with 6 bases between. The germline gives CDR1 SNHLY, CDR2 FYNNEI. The CDR3 nucleotides are TGTGCCAGCAGTGACGGTCTCTCCTACGAGCAGTACTTC. Translation: CASSDGLSYEQYF.

This clone was observed a single time. The chain links TRBV25-1 to TRBJ2-5; D remains unclear. This CDR3 is built from 11 residues. The V end was cut by 4 bases, the J end by 2 bases, with 2 bases between. The germline V gene encodes CDR1 MGHDK and CDR2 SYGVNS. CDR3 bases: TGTGCCAGCAGTGCGCAAGAGACCCAGTACTTC. Its translation is CASSAQETQYF.

The CDR3 is CASTPNVLEISGNTIYF. CDR3 in DNA: TGTGCCAGTACTCCAAATGTACTCGAAATCTCTGGAAACACCATATATTTT. This rearrangement joins TRBV2 to TRBJ1-3; D remains ambiguous. This CDR3 is 17 amino acids long. V lost 9 bases and J lost 0, with 21 bases in between. Germline CDR1 reads SNHLY; CDR2 reads FYNNEI. Complete variable domain (other parts from reference TRBV2 and TRBJ1-3): EPEVTQTPSHQVTQMGQEVILRCVPISNHLYFYWYRQILGQKVEFLVSFYNNEISEKSEIFDDQFSVERPDGSNFTLKIRSTKLEDSAMYFCASTPNVLEISGNTIYFGEGSWLTVV.

This clone was detected only a few times. J is TRBJ1-2 and V is TRBV10-3; possibly TRBD1 for D (5 bases). Trimming stripped 4 bases from V and 7 bases from J, with 16 bases between. Germline lookup yields CDR1 ENHRY and CDR2 SYGVKD. The CDR3 runs 14 residues. The CDR3 here is CAISGDSYSGGYTF. CDR3 DNA: TGTGCCATCAGTGGGGACTCTTATTCGGGTGGCTACACCTTC.

The DNA of the CDR3 is TGTGCCAGCAGACCACAGAGCCCAAAAAACACTGAAGCTTTCTTT. Residues: CASRPQSPKNTEAFF. The chain links TRBV6-5 to TRBJ1-1; the D is unclear. The germline CDR1 and CDR2 sequences are MNHEY and SVGAGI. The CDR3 covers 15 residues. V was cut by 6 bases and J by 2 bases, with 16 bases left in between.

The chain couples TRBV10-3 to TRBJ1-4; 7 nucleotides match TRBD1. The germline CDR1 and CDR2 sequences are ENHRY and SYGVKD. With 10 bases clipped from V and 6 bases from J, the junction kept 5 bases outside the gene matches. CDR3 length equals 12 residues. The CDR3 nucleotides read TGTGCCACAGGACAGGCTGATGAAAAACTGTTTTTT. Protein product: CATGQADEKLFF.

This chain links TRBV6-2 or TRBV6-3 with TRBJ1-5; maybe TRBD1 (6 bases). The CDR3 is 15 residues long. V dropped 2 bases and J dropped 3 bases, with 11 bases sitting between them. CDR1 and CDR2 from the germline V gene are MNHEY and SVGEGT. In DNA, the CDR3 is TGTGCCAGCAGTTACGGGGGCGGAAACAATCAGCCCCAGCATTTT. Its protein product is CASSYGGGNNQPQHF.

The chain carries TRBV5-6 and TRBJ1-4; the D is unclear. This CDR3 has 17 amino acids. Trimming took off 4 bases at V and 8 bases at J, with 24 bases between the two ends. Germline CDR1 and CDR2: SGHDT and YYEEEE. The CDR3 is CASSQHGRVLDLEKLFF. CDR3 DNA: TGTGCCAGCAGCCAACATGGACGGGTTCTGGACTTGGAAAAACTGTTTTTT.

This chain links TRBV7-2 with TRBJ1-2; TRBD1 agrees at 9 bases. V shed 6 bases and J 2 bases; nucleotides not matched to a gene: 4. Germline V gene data show CDR1 as SGHTA and CDR2 as FQGNSA. The CDR3 runs to 14 residues. The DNA of the CDR3 is TGTGCCAGCAGTAAGGACAGGGGAAACTATGGCTACACCTTC. Its protein is CASSKDRGNYGYTF.

The rearrangement uses TRBV9 and TRBJ1-6, with D perhaps matching TRBD1 (6 bases). This CDR3 has 15 amino acids. Deletions cut 0 bases from V and 7 bases from J, with 11 bases between. CDR1 is SGDLS and CDR2 is YYNGEE in the germline V gene. Here the CDR3 DNA reads TGTGCCAGCAGCGTAGAAGCCCAGGGGAATTCACCCCTCCACTTT. It codes for CASSVEAQGNSPLHF.

The CDR3 DNA reads TGTGCCAGCAGCTGGGACAGGGGACGTACCGGGGAGCTGTTTTTT. This sequence encodes CASSWDRGRTGELFF. The rearrangement links TRBV5-6 to TRBJ2-2; 10 positions match TRBD1. This CDR3 spans 15 amino acids. V lost 3 bases and J lost 5; bases outside the gene matches: 4. The V gene's germline CDR1 is SGHDT and CDR2 YYEEEE. Supplemented by reference TRBV5-6 and TRBJ2-2, the full variable domain reads DAGVTQSPTHLIKTRGQQVTLRCSPKSGHDTVSWYQQALGQGPQFIFQYYEEEERQRGNFPDRFSGHQFPNYSSELNVNALLLGDSALYLCASSWDRGRTGELFFGEGSRLTVL.

This chain links TRBV5-4 with TRBJ1-1, with 9 positions matching TRBD1. Germline V gene sequence: CDR1 SGHNT, CDR2 YYREEE (reference sequence). The ends lost 0 bases at V and 6 bases at J; junction bases unmatched: 6. The CDR3 length is 15 residues. The CDR3 is CASSLAGQGRAEAFF. The CDR3 nucleotides are TGTGCCAGCAGCTTGGCCGGACAGGGGAGGGCTGAAGCTTTCTTT.